This is a list of T cell receptor beta chains from one sample in a study of blood T cells in healthy people across ages. MiXCR, run by TCRdb on the 5' RACE reads, gives a single entry per CDR3 protein. The sample records hundreds of thousands of distinct CDR3 sequences, less than 30% being singletons. Sequencing was carried out using blood. The receptors stem from a woman in her 70s in good health. Both conserved end residues are part of each CDR3. Each record gives: CDR3 length, D gene, V gene, J gene, clone size, CDR3 DNA, CDR3 protein. D genes are given only for firm matches. Only some rows state a clone size, as once, few, many or a class for expanded clones.

14,TRBD1,TRBV2,TRBJ2-5,NA,TGTGCCGGCAGTGGAGGACAGGGTGCGGAGACCCAGTACTTC,CAGSGGQGAETQYF
15,NA,TRBV3-1,TRBJ2-6,NA,TGTGCCAGCAGCCTCGGGTCCTCTGGGGCCGACGTCCTGACTTTC,CASSLGSSGADVLTF
13,NA,TRBV20-1,TRBJ1-1,few,TGCAGTGCTAGAGAAGGGGAAAGACAAACGGCTTTCTTT,CSAREGERQTAFF
16,NA,TRBV2,TRBJ2-2,NA,TGTGCCAGCACCAATAGGGGGTCACAGAACACCGGGGAGCTGTTTTTT,CASTNRGSQNTGELFF
17,NA,TRBV20-1,TRBJ1-2,NA,TGCAGTGCTAGGGACCCGGGACGAAATCCTTTGGGCTATGGCTACACCTTC,CSARDPGRNPLGYGYTF
12,NA,TRBV28,TRBJ1-4,NA,TGTGCCAGCCGGTTAACTAATGAAAAACTGTTTTTT,CASRLTNEKLFF
18,TRBD2,TRBV6-5,TRBJ2-5,NA,TGTGCCAGCAGTTACGCCCTAGCGGGAGCCTCACGCCAAGAGACCCAGTACTTC,CASSYALAGASRQETQYF
15,TRBD2,TRBV5-1,TRBJ2-1,few,TGCGCCAGCAGCCCTACTAGCGAAACTTACAATGAGCAGTTCTTC,CASSPTSETYNEQFF
15,TRBD2,TRBV27,TRBJ2-3,few,TGTGCCAGCAGATCGCTAGCGGGAGGAATAGATACGCAGTATTTT,CASRSLAGGIDTQYF
16,TRBD1,TRBV7-8,TRBJ2-1,few,TGTGCCAGCAGCCAAATCCTGGGACAGGGGGCGAATGAGCAGTTCTTC,CASSQILGQGANEQFF
14,TRBD2,TRBV7-2,TRBJ2-7,NA,TGTGCCAGCAGCTTAGTAGCGGGAGACTACGAGCAGTACTTC,CASSLVAGDYEQYF
12,NA,TRBV29-1,TRBJ2-7,NA,TGCAGCGTTGCTGAGGATCTCTACGAGCAGTACTTC,CSVAEDLYEQYF
17,NA,TRBV18,TRBJ1-3,NA,TGTGCCAGCTCACCGAGGGCCATCTCCTCCTCTGGAAACACCATATATTTT,CASSPRAISSSGNTIYF